This T cell receptor (beta chain) was documented in a study of shared clonotypes between healthy human individuals. Study summary: Donor composition was two women and a few men, aged 18 to 49.

Germline V gene sequence: CDR1 SGHRS, CDR2 YFSETQ. The length of the CDR3 is 14 residues. Trimming took off 0 bases at V and 6 bases at J, with 10 bases between the two ends. TCRdb's copy holds only in-frame clones and misses some; the assay was immunoSEQ multiplex PCR. The top ten clones hold about 0.064% of a sample with more than 400,000 clones, 90% to 97% of them seen once. Study results and limitations: When compared with the clonotypes that were shared by all four sorted-subset donors, the non-shared clonotypes turned out to have lower generation probabilities. Naive subsets typically showed greater estimated richness than memory subsets. Among donors, clonotype sharing was expected to be affected by sequencing depth.

Worth noting for this clone: Its antigen remains unknown.

The TCR was taken from a woman aged 25 to 39 in good health. The sequencing sample was made of naive CD4+ T cells sorted from blood. As to subset: CD45RA+ positively selected. This chain links TRBV5-1 with TRBJ1-5; D ambiguous. The CDR3 DNA is TGCGCCAGCAGCTTGGGGGAAGGGATTCAGCCCCAGCATTTT. Protein product: CASSLGEGIQPQHF.